This entry features one T cell receptor beta chain sequence. Produced via immunoSEQ multiplex PCR; TCRdb's table is partial and in-frame only. Of roughly 180,000 clones in the sample, roughly 80% were seen once. The data originate from a study of blood T cell repertoires in COVID-19. V gave up 7 bases and J gave up 0 bases, with 19 bases separating them. In germline, CDR1 is SGHTA, CDR2 FQGNSA. There are 16 residues in the CDR3. The sequencing input was PBMCs or T cells enriched from blood (not recorded which). The V gene is TRBV7-2, the J gene TRBJ2-7, with a weak D call TRBD2 (7 bases). The source of this sequence is a woman in her thirties or forties with acute COVID-19. The CDR3 DNA reads as TGTGCCAGCAACCTAAGGGGGGGCATGAGCTCCTACGAGCAGTACTTC. This sequence encodes CASNLRGGMSSYEQYF.